These 18 T cell receptor beta chains were sequenced from one sample in a study of blood T cells in healthy people across ages. Alongside a J-beta primer mix, a sample-barcoded 5' primer served in a second PCR lasting roughly 7 to 12 cycles. MiXCR was run by TCRdb on the 5' RACE reads, yielding one entry per CDR3 protein. This sample has over 450,000 distinct CDR3 sequences, with approximately 25% found just once. These records were also assigned to another study, of T cells of mothers and their children.

The sequencing sample was made of blood. These receptors all come from a boy aged 5-17 years in good health.

Concerning this clonotype: At one end, the junction sequence differs from germline, possibly due to a read error. The chain has TRBV7-2 and TRBJ2-1; 7 nucleotides align to TRBD2. The CDR3 is 15 amino acids. CDR1 is SGHTA, CDR2 FQGNSA, per germline. The chain's CDR3 is CACSLERQGGYEQFF. Written as DNA, the CDR3 is TGTGCCTGCAGCTTAGAACGGCAGGGAGGGTATGAGCAGTTCTTC.

The rearrangement uses TRBV10-3 and TRBJ2-2, with D possibly TRBD2 on 5 matching bases. The CDR3 has 13 residues. Trimming shortened V by 7 bases and J by 5 bases, and 11 bases separated the two germline ends. Germline V gene lookup returns CDR1 ENHRY and CDR2 SYGVKD. Here the CDR3 reads CAIMRPGTGELFF. The CDR3 nucleotides are TGTGCCATCATGCGTCCGGGGACCGGGGAGCTGTTTTTT.

The chain is built from TRBV20-1 and TRBJ2-1, with 7 bases aligning to TRBD1. V was clipped by 5 bases and J by 3 bases; unmatched bases: 7. The CDR3 sequence is 14 residues long. CDR1 is DFQATT and CDR2 is SNEGSKA in the germline V gene (reference sequence). The CDR3 DNA sequence: TGCAGTGCTGACAGGGACAGACTCTACAATGAGCAGTTCTTC. Translation: CSADRDRLYNEQFF.

This clonotype has ten or more counts. The V gene is TRBV7-2, the J gene TRBJ2-1; 8 nucleotides agree with TRBD2. Trimming took 5 bases from V and 9 from J; bases not matched to a gene: 15. The CDR3 totals 16 residues. Germline CDR1 SGHTA, CDR2 FQGNSA. The CDR3 nucleotides read TGTGCCAGCAGCGACACAGGGTCTTGGGCGGGAGGTGAGCAGTTCTTC. This translates into CASSDTGSWAGGEQFF.

This clonotype has just a few counts. The CDR3, as DNA: TGTGCCAGCAGAGAGGGGGGTAACATTCAGTACTTC. It yields the protein CASREGGNIQYF. The V and J genes are TRBV28 and TRBJ2-4; the D call may be TRBD1 or TRBD2 (6 bases each). Per germline, CDR1 MDHEN and CDR2 SYDVKM. The V gene lost 6 bases and the J gene lost 7 bases, with 10 bases spanning the gap. This CDR3 contains 12 residues. The full variable domain, with the rest looked up from reference TRBV28 and TRBJ2-4, is DVKVTQSSRYLVKRTGEKVFLECVQDMDHENMFWYRQDPGLGLRLIYFSYDVKMKEKGDIPEGYSVSREKKERFSLILESASTNQTSMYLCASREGGNIQYFGAGTRLSVL.

This sequence joins TRBV12-3 or TRBV12-4 and TRBJ2-3, with D perhaps being TRBD1 or TRBD2 (5 bases each). The CDR3 contains 15 residues. Trimming removed 2 bases at V and 3 bases at J, with 12 bases between. The CDR3 sequence is CASSLRDGGTDTQYF. CDR3 coding DNA: TGTGCCAGCAGTTTAAGGGACGGTGGAACAGATACGCAGTATTTT.

The V and J genes are TRBV7-3 and TRBJ2-5; 7 bases fit TRBD2. After removal of 3 bases from V and 4 bases from J, the junction contained 5 bases not matched to a gene. Germline CDR1 and CDR2: SGHTA and FQGTGA. The CDR3 is 14 residues long. The CDR3 coding sequence is TGTGCCAGCAGCTTGGGGGGGGTGCGAGAGACCCAGTACTTC. It codes for CASSLGGVRETQYF.

The sample holds a few counts of this clonotype. The chain combines TRBV20-1 with TRBJ2-3; 11 bases align to TRBD2. Germline V CDR1 and CDR2: DFQATT, SNEGSKA (reference sequence). V was pared by 4 bases and J by 4 bases, with 7 bases of the junction left unmatched. The CDR3 contains 15 residues. The CDR3 reads CSAIYSGGVADTQYF. CDR3 nucleotide sequence: TGCAGTGCTATCTATAGCGGGGGGGTAGCAGATACGCAGTATTTT.

V usage is TRBV5-5 and J usage is TRBJ2-5; D is ambiguous. The J call could be wrong; TRBJ2-7 is a better fit for the DNA end. The germline V gene encodes CDR1 SGHKS and CDR2 YYEKEE (reference sequence). The CDR3 is made up of 14 amino acids. The CDR3 bases are TGTGCCAGCAGCTCCGGACGGAGCTCCTACGAGCAGTACTTC. As protein: CASSSGRSSYEQYF.

This clonotype was observed a few times. The rearrangement links TRBV5-5 to TRBJ2-7; D is unresolved. This CDR3 has 18 amino acids. V lost 2 bases, J lost 2 bases, and 23 bases lay in between. Germline CDR1 SGHKS, CDR2 YYEKEE (reference sequence). The CDR3 here is CASSLQPHGETRPYEQYF. CDR3 bases: TGTGCCAGCAGCTTACAGCCGCATGGGGAAACTCGACCCTACGAGCAGTACTTC.

This chain links TRBV5-1 with TRBJ1-1; D is unresolved. The germline V gene has CDR1 SGHRS and CDR2 YFSETQ. This CDR3 has 13 amino acids. V was clipped by 4 bases and J by 2 bases, with 9 bases between them. The CDR3 DNA sequence: TGCGCCAGCAGCGACCAGGCCAACACTGAAGCTTTCTTT. Residues: CASSDQANTEAFF. The complete variable domain, with remaining parts taken from reference TRBV5-1 and TRBJ1-1, reads KAGVTQTPRYLIKTRGQQVTLSCSPISGHRSVSWYQQTPGQGLQFLFEYFSETQRNKGNFPGRFSGRQFSNSRSEMNVSTLELGDSALYLCASSDQANTEAFFGQGTRLTVV.

This clonotype occurred a few times. The chain couples TRBV28 to TRBJ2-5, with D possibly being TRBD2 (5 bases). CDR3 length equals 14 residues. Germline CDR1 MDHEN, CDR2 SYDVKM. The V end lost 2 bases, the J end lost 11 bases, and 18 bases lay between the germline ends. The CDR3 region has the DNA TGTGCCAGCAGTTTAAGAGTTCTGGGTGGGGAGCAGTACTTC. Its translation: CASSLRVLGGEQYF.

This clonotype was seen only a few times. The chain carries TRBV18 and TRBJ1-2; unclear D gene. The CDR3 is 13 amino acids. Germline lookup yields CDR1 KGHSH and CDR2 LQKENI. Trimming took off 2 bases at V and 6 bases at J, with 10 bases between the two ends. In nucleotides, the CDR3 is TGTGCCAGCTCACCAGATAAGACGCATGGCTACACCTTC. Amino acids: CASSPDKTHGYTF.

This clonotype was recorded only once. This rearrangement joins TRBV29-1 to TRBJ2-5; D is unresolved. The J call may be incorrect, as the DNA end agrees better with TRBJ2-7. Germline V gives CDR1 SQVTM, CDR2 ANQGSEA. The CDR3 loop spans 14 amino acids. CDR3 sequence reads: CSVERVKSTYEQYF. As DNA, the CDR3 is TGCAGCGTTGAAAGGGTGAAGTCCACCTACGAGCAGTACTTC.

The V gene is TRBV7-3, the J gene TRBJ2-3, with TRBD2 as a possible D gene (6 bases). The CDR3 sequence is 15 residues long. Per the germline V gene, CDR1 is SGHTA and CDR2 is FQGTGA. The germline V and J ends were trimmed by 0 bases and 2 bases, with 9 bases remaining between them. The CDR3, as DNA: TGTGCCAGCAGCTTAACTGGCGGGGTCACAGATACGCAGTATTTT. Its protein product is CASSLTGGVTDTQYF.

As to this clonotype: Its ends do not fully match the called genes, so a read error is possible. This sequence joins TRBV7-2 and TRBJ2-5, with TRBD2 as a possible D gene (6 bases). The germline V gene has CDR1 SGHTA and CDR2 FQGNSA. CDR3 length: 13 residues. For the CDR3, the DNA is TGTGCCAGCAGTCCCCTCGGCCGGGAGCCCGAGTTCTTC. Protein product: CASSPLGREPEFF. Drawing the rest from reference TRBV7-2 and TRBJ2-5, the complete variable domain is GAGVSQSPSNKVTEKGKDVELRCDPISGHTALYWYRQSLGQGLEFLIYFQGNSAPDKSGLPSDRFSAERTGGSVSTLTIQRTQQEDSAVYLCASSPLGREPEFFGPGTRLLVL.

This chain uses TRBV20-1 with TRBJ1-1, with a tentative D call TRBD1 (5 bases). CDR3 size: 13 residues. Trimming took 4 bases from V and 8 from J, leaving 17 bases between them. Germline V gene lookup returns CDR1 DFQATT and CDR2 SNEGSKA (reference sequence). CDR3: CSATGDSGPEAFF. The CDR3 nucleotides are TGCAGTGCTACCGGCGATTCGGGACCAGAAGCTTTCTTT.

The chain recombines TRBV3-1 with TRBJ2-1; no definite D call. Between the trimmed V and J ends, which lost 4 bases and 9 bases, there was a span of 10 bases. The CDR3 consists of 12 residues. CDR1 and CDR2 from the germline V gene are LGHDT and YNNKEL (reference sequence). The CDR3, as DNA: TGTGCCAGCAGCCCCTCTGACATTGAGCAGTTCTTC. As protein: CASSPSDIEQFF.